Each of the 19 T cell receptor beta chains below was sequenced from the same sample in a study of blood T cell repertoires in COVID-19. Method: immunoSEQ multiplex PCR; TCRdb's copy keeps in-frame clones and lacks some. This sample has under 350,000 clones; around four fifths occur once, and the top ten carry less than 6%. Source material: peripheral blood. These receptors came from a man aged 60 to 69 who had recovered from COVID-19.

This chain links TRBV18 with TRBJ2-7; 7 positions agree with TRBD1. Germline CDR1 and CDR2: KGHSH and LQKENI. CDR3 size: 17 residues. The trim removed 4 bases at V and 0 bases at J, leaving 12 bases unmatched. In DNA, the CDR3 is TGTGCCAGCTCACTAAAGACGGGGACAGCACACTCCTACGAGCAGTACTTC. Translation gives CASSLKTGTAHSYEQYF. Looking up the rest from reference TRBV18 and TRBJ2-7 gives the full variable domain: NAGVMQNPRHLVRRRGQEARLRCSPMKGHSHVYWYRQLPEEGLKFMVYLQKENIIDESGMPKERFSAEFPKEGPSILRIQQVVRGDSAAYFCASSLKTGTAHSYEQYFGPGTRLTVT.

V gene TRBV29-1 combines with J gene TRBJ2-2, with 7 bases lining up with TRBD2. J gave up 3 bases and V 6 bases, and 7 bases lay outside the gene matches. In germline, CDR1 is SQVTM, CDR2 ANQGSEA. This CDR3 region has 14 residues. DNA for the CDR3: TGCAGCGTCAAAGCGGGGCCTGACACCGGGGAGCTGTTTTTT. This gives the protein CSVKAGPDTGELFF.

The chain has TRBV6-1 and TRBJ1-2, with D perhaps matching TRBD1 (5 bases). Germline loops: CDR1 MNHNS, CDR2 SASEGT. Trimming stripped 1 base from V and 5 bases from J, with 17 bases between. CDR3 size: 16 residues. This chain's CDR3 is CASSEVGAGGLYGYTF. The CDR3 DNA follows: TGTGCCAGCAGTGAAGTCGGAGCGGGGGGACTATATGGCTACACCTTC.

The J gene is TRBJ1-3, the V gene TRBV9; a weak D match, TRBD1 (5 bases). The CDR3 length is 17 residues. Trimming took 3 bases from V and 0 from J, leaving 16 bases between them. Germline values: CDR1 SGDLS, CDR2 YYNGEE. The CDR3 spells CASSGQIGRISGNTIYF. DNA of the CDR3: TGTGCCAGCAGCGGACAGATTGGACGGATCTCTGGAAACACCATATATTTT.

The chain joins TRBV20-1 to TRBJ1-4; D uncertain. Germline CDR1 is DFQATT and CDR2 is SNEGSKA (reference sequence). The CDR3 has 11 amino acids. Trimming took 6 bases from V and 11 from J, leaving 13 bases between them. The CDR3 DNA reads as TGCAGTGCGAACCCGACGGGGAAACTGTTTTTT. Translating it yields CSANPTGKLFF.

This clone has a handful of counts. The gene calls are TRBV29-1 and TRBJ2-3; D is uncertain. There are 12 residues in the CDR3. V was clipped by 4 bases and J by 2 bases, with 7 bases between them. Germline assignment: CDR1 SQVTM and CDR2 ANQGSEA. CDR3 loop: CSVASLTDTQYF. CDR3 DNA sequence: TGCAGCGTTGCGAGTCTCACAGATACGCAGTATTTT.

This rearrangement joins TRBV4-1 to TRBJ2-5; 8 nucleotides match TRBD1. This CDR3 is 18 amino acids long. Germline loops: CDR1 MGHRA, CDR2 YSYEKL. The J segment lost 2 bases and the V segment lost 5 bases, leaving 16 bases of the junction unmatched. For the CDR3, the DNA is TGCGCCAGCAGCTTAAGACAGGGGTTGTCTCATCGGCAAGAGACCCAGTACTTC. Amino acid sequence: CASSLRQGLSHRQETQYF.

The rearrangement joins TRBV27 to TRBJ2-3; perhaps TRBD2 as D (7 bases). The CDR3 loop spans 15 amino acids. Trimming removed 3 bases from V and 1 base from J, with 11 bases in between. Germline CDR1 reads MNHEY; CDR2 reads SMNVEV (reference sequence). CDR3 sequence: CASSFRGAGTDTQYF. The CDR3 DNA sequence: TGTGCCAGCAGTTTCCGGGGGGCCGGCACAGATACGCAGTATTTT.

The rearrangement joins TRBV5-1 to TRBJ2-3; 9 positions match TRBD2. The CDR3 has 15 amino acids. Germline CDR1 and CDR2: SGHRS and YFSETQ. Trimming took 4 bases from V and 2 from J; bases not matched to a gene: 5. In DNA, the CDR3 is TGCGCCAGCAGCAGGCGGGGGGGGACCACAGATACGCAGTATTTT. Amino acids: CASSRRGGTTDTQYF.

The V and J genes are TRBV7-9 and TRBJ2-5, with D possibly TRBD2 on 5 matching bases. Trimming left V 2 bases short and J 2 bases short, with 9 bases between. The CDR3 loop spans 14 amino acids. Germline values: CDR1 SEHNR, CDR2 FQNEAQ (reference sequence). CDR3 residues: CASSLSGGQETQYF. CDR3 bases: TGTGCCAGCAGCTTAAGCGGTGGACAAGAGACCCAGTACTTC.

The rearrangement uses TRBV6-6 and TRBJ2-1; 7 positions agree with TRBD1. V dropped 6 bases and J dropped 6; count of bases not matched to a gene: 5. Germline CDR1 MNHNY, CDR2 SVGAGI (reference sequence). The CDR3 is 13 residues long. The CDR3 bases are TGTGCCAGCAGGGAGACAGGGTCCAATGAGCAGTTCTTC. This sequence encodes CASRETGSNEQFF.

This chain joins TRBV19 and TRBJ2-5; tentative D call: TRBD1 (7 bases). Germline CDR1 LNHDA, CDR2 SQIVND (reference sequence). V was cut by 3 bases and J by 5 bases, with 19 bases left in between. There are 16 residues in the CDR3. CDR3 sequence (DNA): TGTGCCAGTAGTATTCGTGGGACAGCGAGCGGGGAGACCCAGTACTTC. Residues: CASSIRGTASGETQYF.

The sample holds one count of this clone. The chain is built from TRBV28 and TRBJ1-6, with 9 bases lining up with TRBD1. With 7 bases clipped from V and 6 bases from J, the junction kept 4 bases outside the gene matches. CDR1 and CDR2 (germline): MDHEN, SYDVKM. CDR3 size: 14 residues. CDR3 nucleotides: TGTGCCAGCATCCGGGACAGGGCTAATTCACCCCTCCACTTT. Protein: CASIRDRANSPLHF.

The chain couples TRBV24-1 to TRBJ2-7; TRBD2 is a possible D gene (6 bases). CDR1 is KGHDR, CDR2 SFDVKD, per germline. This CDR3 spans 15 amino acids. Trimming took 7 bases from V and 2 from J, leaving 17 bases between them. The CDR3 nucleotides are TGTGCCACCAGCGCTAGGATAGCGGAGACCTACGAGCAGTACTTC. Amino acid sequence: CATSARIAETYEQYF.

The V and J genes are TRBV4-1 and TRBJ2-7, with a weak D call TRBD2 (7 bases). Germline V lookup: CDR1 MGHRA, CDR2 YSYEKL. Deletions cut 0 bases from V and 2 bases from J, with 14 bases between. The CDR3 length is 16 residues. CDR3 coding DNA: TGCGCCAGCAGCCAAGACCCCCCGGGGGGCACCTACGAGCAGTACTTC. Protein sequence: CASSQDPPGGTYEQYF.

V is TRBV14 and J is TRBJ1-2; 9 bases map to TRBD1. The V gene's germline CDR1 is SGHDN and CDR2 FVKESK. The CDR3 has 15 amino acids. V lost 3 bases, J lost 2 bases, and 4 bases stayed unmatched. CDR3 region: CASSQGQGHNYGYTF. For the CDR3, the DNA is TGTGCCAGCAGCCAGGGACAGGGTCACAACTATGGCTACACCTTC.

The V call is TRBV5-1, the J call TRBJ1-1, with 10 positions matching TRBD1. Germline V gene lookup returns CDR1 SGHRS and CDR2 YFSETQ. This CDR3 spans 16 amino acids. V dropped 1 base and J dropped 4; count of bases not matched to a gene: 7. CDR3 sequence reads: CASSLLPGQGSTEAFF. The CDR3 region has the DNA TGCGCCAGCAGCTTGTTACCGGGACAGGGGAGCACTGAAGCTTTCTTT.

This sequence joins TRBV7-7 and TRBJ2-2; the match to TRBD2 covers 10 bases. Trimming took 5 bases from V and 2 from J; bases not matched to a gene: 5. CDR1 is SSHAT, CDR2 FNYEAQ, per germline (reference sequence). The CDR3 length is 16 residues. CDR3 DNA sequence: TGTGCCAGCAGCCCAGCTAGCGGGAGTAACACCGGGGAGCTGTTTTTT. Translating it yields CASSPASGSNTGELFF.

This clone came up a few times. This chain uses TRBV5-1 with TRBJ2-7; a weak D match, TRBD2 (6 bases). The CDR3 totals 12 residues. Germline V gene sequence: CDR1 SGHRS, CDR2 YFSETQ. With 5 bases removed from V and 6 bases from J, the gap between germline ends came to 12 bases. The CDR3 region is CASRREGGEQYF. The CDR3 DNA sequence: TGCGCCAGCAGACGAGAGGGAGGCGAGCAGTACTTC.